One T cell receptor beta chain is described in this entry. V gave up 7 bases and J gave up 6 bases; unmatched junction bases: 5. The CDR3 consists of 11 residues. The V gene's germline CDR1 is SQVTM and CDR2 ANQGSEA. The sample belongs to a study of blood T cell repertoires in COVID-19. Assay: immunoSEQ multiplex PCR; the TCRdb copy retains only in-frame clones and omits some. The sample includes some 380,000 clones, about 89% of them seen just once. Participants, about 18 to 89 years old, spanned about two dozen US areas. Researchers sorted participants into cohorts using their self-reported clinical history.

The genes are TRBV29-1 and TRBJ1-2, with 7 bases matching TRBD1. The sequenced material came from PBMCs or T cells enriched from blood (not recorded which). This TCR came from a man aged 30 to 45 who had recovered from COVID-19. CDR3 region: CSGQGTDGYTF. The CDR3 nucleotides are TGCAGCGGACAGGGCACCGATGGCTACACCTTC.